This T cell receptor (beta chain) was identified in a study of identical twins. Study-wide findings and caveats: Possibly, invariant MAIT and iNKT cells partly confounded zero-insertion analyses. The study reached conclusions through statistical analysis that was cross-sectional, not following the same donors.

As concerns this clonotype: The antigen is undetermined.

MiXCR, applied by TCRdb to the 5' RACE reads, yields one record per CDR3 protein. The sample has roughly 770,000 distinct CDR3 sequences, about 18% seen once. These data were also reused for a study on T cells expressing NK-cell markers.

This receptor was identified in a woman between 18 and 29 years old in good health. Sequencing input: PBMCs.

The CDR3 DNA follows: TGTGCCAGCAGAGTAGACAGTAGCTCCTACAATGAGCAGTTCTTC. Translation: CASRVDSSSYNEQFF. The chain joins TRBV27 to TRBJ2-1; maybe TRBD1 (5 bases). The germline V gene has CDR1 MNHEY and CDR2 SMNVEV (reference sequence). Trimming shortened V by 6 bases and J by 0 bases, and 12 bases separated the two germline ends. The length of the CDR3 is 15 residues.